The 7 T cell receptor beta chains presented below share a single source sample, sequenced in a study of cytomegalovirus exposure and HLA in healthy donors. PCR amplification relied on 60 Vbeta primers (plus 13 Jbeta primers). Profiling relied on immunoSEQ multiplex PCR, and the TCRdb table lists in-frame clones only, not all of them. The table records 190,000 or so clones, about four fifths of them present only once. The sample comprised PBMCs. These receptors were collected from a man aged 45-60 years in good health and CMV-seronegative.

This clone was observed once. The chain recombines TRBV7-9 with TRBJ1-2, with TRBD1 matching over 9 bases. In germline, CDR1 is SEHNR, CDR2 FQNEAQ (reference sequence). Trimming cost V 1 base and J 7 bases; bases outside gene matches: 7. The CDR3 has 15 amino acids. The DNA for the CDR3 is TGTGCCAGCAGCTTAGGGGGAGACAGGGGGATTGGCTACACCTTC. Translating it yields CASSLGGDRGIGYTF.

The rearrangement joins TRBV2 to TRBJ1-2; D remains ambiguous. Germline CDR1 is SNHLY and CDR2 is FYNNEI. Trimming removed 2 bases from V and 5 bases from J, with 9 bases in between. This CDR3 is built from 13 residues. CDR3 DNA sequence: TGTGCCAGCAGTGAAAGCCTGAGGTATGGCTACACCTTC. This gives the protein CASSESLRYGYTF. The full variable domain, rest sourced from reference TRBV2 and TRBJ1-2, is EPEVTQTPSHQVTQMGQEVILRCVPISNHLYFYWYRQILGQKVEFLVSFYNNEISEKSEIFDDQFSVERPDGSNFTLKIRSTKLEDSAMYFCASSESLRYGYTFGSGTRLTVV.

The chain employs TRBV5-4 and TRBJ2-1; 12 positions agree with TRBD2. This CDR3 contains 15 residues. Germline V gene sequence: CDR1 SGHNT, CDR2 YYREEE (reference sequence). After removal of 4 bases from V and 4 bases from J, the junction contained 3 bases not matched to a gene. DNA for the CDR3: TGTGCCAGCAGCCCCACTAGCGGGGGGTACAATGAGCAGTTCTTC. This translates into CASSPTSGGYNEQFF.

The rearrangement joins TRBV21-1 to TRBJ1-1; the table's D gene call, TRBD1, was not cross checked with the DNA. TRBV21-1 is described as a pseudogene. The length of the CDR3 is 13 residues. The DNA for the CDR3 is TGTGCCAGCAGCAAAGCGCCCCGTCTCCAGGCTTTCTTT. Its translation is CASSKAPRLQAFF.

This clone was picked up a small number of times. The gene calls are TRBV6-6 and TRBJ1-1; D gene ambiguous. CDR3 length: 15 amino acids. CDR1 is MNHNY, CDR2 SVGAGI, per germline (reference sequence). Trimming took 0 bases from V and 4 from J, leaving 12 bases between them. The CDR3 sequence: CASSYSTGRSTEAFF. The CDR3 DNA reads TGTGCCAGCAGTTACTCGACCGGGAGGAGCACTGAAGCTTTCTTT.

CDR3 DNA: TGTGCCAGCAGCTTCGGACTAGCCACCGCGTACGAGCAGTACTTC. It encodes CASSFGLATAYEQYF. The rearrangement joins TRBV5-6 to TRBJ2-7, with TRBD2 identical over 8 bases. The ends lost 2 bases at V and 4 bases at J; junction bases unmatched: 8. The germline V gene encodes CDR1 SGHDT and CDR2 YYEEEE. This CDR3 is built from 15 residues.

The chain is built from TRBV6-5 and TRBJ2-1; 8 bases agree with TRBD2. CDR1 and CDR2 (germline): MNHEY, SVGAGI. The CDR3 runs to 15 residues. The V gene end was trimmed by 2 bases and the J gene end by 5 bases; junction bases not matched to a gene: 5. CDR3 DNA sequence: TGTGCCAGCAGTTACAGTAGCGGGGCCAACAATGAGCAGTTCTTC. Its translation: CASSYSSGANNEQFF.